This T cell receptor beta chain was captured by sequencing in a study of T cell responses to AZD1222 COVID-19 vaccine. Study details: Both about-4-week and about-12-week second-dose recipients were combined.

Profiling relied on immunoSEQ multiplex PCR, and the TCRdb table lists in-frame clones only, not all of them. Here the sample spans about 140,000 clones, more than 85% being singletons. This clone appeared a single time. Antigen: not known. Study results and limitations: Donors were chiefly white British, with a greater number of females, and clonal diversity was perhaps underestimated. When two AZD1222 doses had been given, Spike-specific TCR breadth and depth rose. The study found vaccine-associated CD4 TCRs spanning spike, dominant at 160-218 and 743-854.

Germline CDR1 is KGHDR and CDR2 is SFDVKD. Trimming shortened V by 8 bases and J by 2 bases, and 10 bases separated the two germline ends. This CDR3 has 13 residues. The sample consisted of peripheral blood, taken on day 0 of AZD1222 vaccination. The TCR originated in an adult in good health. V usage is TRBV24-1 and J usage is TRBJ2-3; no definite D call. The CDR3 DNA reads TGTGCCACCACTGGCGACAACACAGATACGCAGTATTTT. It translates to CATTGDNTDTQYF.